Listed below are T cell receptor beta chains from one sample, sequenced in a study of blood T cell repertoires in COVID-19. Clones were sequenced by immunoSEQ multiplex PCR, and TCRdb holds only the in-frame ones, with some missing. The sample holds hundreds of thousands of clones, over 80% seen once. Sequencing was carried out using peripheral blood. The origin of the receptors is a woman between 50 and 59 years old with COVID-19, enrolled during active disease. The CDR3 runs from the conserved cysteine through the conserved F or W. A D gene is named only where the DNA matches it firmly. Size is stated for part of the rows, as once, few or many counts, or as a class when the clone is expanded.

clone_size,d_call,j_call,v_call,cdr3_aa,cdr3_nt
-,TRBD2,TRBJ2-7,TRBV6-6,CASRPAGGVYEQYF,TGTGCCAGCAGGCCTGCTGGGGGGGTCTACGAGCAGTACTTC
-,TRBD2,TRBJ2-1,TRBV6-4,CASSVIAGGPYNEQFF,TGTGCCAGCAGTGTCATAGCGGGAGGACCTTACAATGAGCAGTTCTTC
-,-,TRBJ2-1,TRBV5-1,CASSPSNNERGNYNEQFF,TGCGCCAGCAGCCCAAGTAATAACGAAAGAGGGAACTACAATGAGCAGTTCTTC
-,-,TRBJ2-3,TRBV6-4,CASKLSESTDTQYF,TGTGCCAGCAAGCTGAGCGAGAGCACAGATACGCAGTATTTT
-,TRBD1,TRBJ1-5,TRBV19,CASSFGQGSVQPQHF,TGTGCCAGTAGTTTCGGACAGGGGAGCGTTCAGCCCCAGCATTTT
-,TRBD1,TRBJ2-1,TRBV30,CAWGSTGAYNEQFF,TGTGCCTGGGGCTCTACAGGGGCCTACAATGAGCAGTTCTTC
-,TRBD1,TRBJ1-5,TRBV19,CASSAGTGGERAQHF,TGTGCCAGTAGTGCTGGGACAGGGGGCGAAAGGGCCCAGCATTTT
-,TRBD1,TRBJ1-1,TRBV6-2/TRBV6-3,CASSRPGQGAGNTEAFF,TGTGCCAGCAGCCGACCGGGACAGGGGGCAGGGAACACTGAAGCTTTCTTT
-,-,TRBJ2-3,TRBV11-3,CASSLSFSTDTQYF,TGTGCCAGCAGCTTAAGCTTCAGCACAGATACGCAGTATTTT
-,-,TRBJ1-4,TRBV5-1,CASSLTGSATNEKLFF,TGCGCCAGCAGCTTGACCGGGTCTGCAACTAATGAAAAACTGTTTTTT
-,TRBD2,TRBJ2-1,TRBV14,CASSQWDSGINEQFF,TGTGCCAGCAGCCAATGGGATAGCGGGATTAATGAGCAGTTCTTC
-,TRBD1,TRBJ1-2,TRBV28,CASSQGTARTGYTF,TGTGCCAGCAGCCAAGGGACAGCGAGAACTGGCTACACCTTC
-,-,TRBJ1-3,TRBV7-2,CASSLATQGSGNTIYF,TGTGCCAGCAGCTTAGCAACACAGGGAAGTGGAAACACCATATATTTT
-,-,TRBJ2-3,TRBV6-2/TRBV6-3,CASSYVREVDTQYF,TGTGCCAGCAGTTACGTCAGGGAAGTGGATACGCAGTATTTT
-,TRBD2,TRBJ2-7,TRBV5-1,CASSLGPLGGRSNEQYF,TGCGCCAGCAGCTTGGGACCCCTCGGCGGGAGATCCAACGAGCAGTACTTC
-,TRBD2,TRBJ2-7,TRBV13,CASSSRIGTSGREQYF,TGTGCCAGCAGCTCCCGCATAGGGACTAGCGGGAGAGAGCAGTACTTC
once,TRBD1,TRBJ2-7,TRBV15,CATSIGGTGTYEQYF,TGTGCCACCAGCATAGGAGGGACAGGTACCTACGAGCAGTACTTC
-,TRBD1,TRBJ1-3,TRBV15,CATSRDRGPGNTIYF,TGTGCCACCAGCAGAGACAGGGGGCCAGGAAACACCATATATTTT
once,-,TRBJ1-3,TRBV3-1/TRBV3-2,CASSQLSGNTIYF,TGTGCCAGCAGCCAACTCTCTGGAAACACCATATATTTT
-,-,TRBJ2-1,TRBV10-3,CAIKGGKDYNEQFF,TGTGCCATCAAGGGCGGGAAAGACTACAATGAGCAGTTCTTC
once,TRBD1,TRBJ2-3,TRBV5-1,CASSWYRDRAEDTQYF,TGCGCCAGCAGCTGGTACCGGGACAGGGCTGAAGATACGCAGTATTTT
once,-,TRBJ2-5,TRBV3-1/TRBV3-2,CASSQELAETQYF,TGTGCCAGCAGCCAAGAACTAGCCGAGACCCAGTACTTC
-,-,TRBJ1-1,TRBV11-3,CASSSQVNTEAFF,TGTGCCAGCAGCTCACAGGTGAACACTGAAGCTTTCTTT
few,-,TRBJ2-7,TRBV10-2,CASSRLAEQYF,TGCGCCAGCAGTCGTCTAGCTGAGCAGTACTTC
once,TRBD2,TRBJ2-7,TRBV19,CASSIMTGGLYEQYF,TGTGCCAGTAGTATAATGACGGGAGGGCTTTACGAGCAGTACTTC
-,-,TRBJ2-7,TRBV10-2,CASSESGLTYEQYF,TGCGCCAGCAGTGAGTCGGGACTTACCTACGAGCAGTACTTC
-,-,TRBJ2-3,TRBV6-1,CASSEQDSGDTQYF,TGTGCCAGCAGTGAACAGGATTCCGGAGATACGCAGTATTTT
-,TRBD2,TRBJ2-7,TRBV27,CASSLTGTMYYEQYF,TGTGCCAGCAGTTTAACCGGGACTATGTACTACGAGCAGTACTTC
few,TRBD1,TRBJ1-2,TRBV27,CASTETGGGSYGYTF,TGTGCCAGCACCGAGACAGGGGGCGGGAGCTATGGCTACACCTTC
-,TRBD2,TRBJ2-1,TRBV9,CASSDPIFPAGVYNEQFF,TGTGCCAGCAGCGACCCAATTTTCCCAGCGGGAGTGTACAATGAGCAGTTCTTC
-,TRBD1,TRBJ1-2,TRBV27,CASSPPSPGGAMIGYTF,TGTGCCAGCAGTCCGCCCTCCCCAGGGGGCGCAATGATTGGCTACACCTTC
-,TRBD2,TRBJ2-1,TRBV5-1,CASSSGTSVNDEQFF,TGCGCCAGCAGCTCCGGGACTAGCGTTAACGATGAGCAGTTCTTC
-,TRBD2,TRBJ2-3,TRBV6-5,CASSSSGRAGTDTQYF,TGTGCCAGCAGTTCTAGCGGGAGGGCCGGCACAGATACGCAGTATTTT
-,TRBD1,TRBJ1-2,TRBV7-9,CASSPRQGAYGYTF,TGTGCCAGCAGCCCAAGACAGGGGGCCTATGGCTACACCTTC
-,-,TRBJ1-5,TRBV2,CASRGTLYSNQPQHF,TGTGCCAGCAGGGGGACACTGTATAGCAATCAGCCCCAGCATTTT
-,TRBD2,TRBJ2-7,TRBV6-2/TRBV6-3,CASSYPTGTSGRPYSYEQYF,TGTGCCAGCAGTTACCCCACGGGGACTAGCGGGAGGCCATACTCCTACGAGCAGTACTTC
-,-,TRBJ1-2,TRBV12-3/TRBV12-4,CASEDSLYGYTF,TGTGCCAGCGAGGACAGTTTGTATGGCTACACCTTC
-,-,TRBJ1-1,TRBV5-1,CASSLQGADTEAFF,TGCGCCAGCAGCTTACAGGGTGCCGACACTGAAGCTTTCTTT
-,TRBD1,TRBJ2-1,TRBV9,CASSVFPGQGDEQFF,TGTGCCAGCAGCGTATTCCCGGGACAGGGGGATGAGCAGTTCTTC
once,TRBD2,TRBJ2-1,TRBV10-3,CAIKALAGYNEQFF,TGTGCCATCAAGGCACTAGCGGGCTACAATGAGCAGTTCTTC
-,TRBD1,TRBJ1-1,TRBV7-9,CASSPTGAHTEAFF,TGTGCCAGCAGTCCGACAGGGGCGCACACTGAAGCTTTCTTT
-,-,TRBJ2-1,TRBV6-4,CASSVASYNEQFF,TGTGCCAGCAGTGTGGCTTCCTACAATGAGCAGTTCTTC
once,-,TRBJ1-3,TRBV11-2,CASSSRQEAGNTIYF,TGTGCCAGCAGCAGCAGACAGGAGGCTGGAAACACCATATATTTT
-,-,TRBJ2-1,TRBV6-5,CASSYESGGNEQFF,TGTGCCAGCAGTTACGAAAGTGGGGGGAATGAGCAGTTCTTC
few,TRBD1,TRBJ1-1,TRBV27,CASSPGQGARVTEAFF,TGTGCCAGCAGCCCCGGGCAGGGGGCAAGGGTCACTGAAGCTTTCTTT
-,TRBD2,TRBJ2-7,TRBV6-5,CASRSSGGTGEQYF,TGTGCCAGCAGGTCTAGCGGGGGGACGGGGGAGCAGTACTTC
-,-,TRBJ2-7,TRBV13,CASSFYRGGARAQGSYEQYF,TGTGCCAGCAGCTTTTATAGAGGAGGAGCCCGGGCCCAGGGGTCCTACGAGCAGTACTTC
-,TRBD1,TRBJ2-1,TRBV24-1,CATSDSRDREYNEQFF,TGTGCCACCAGTGATTCCCGGGACAGGGAGTACAATGAGCAGTTCTTC
once,-,TRBJ1-5,TRBV6-2/TRBV6-3,CASSYVAFNQPQHF,TGTGCCAGCAGTTACGTGGCCTTCAATCAGCCCCAGCATTTT